The clone carrying this T cell receptor (beta chain) has a single count. Its matching antigen is unknown. This sample also contains other DNA sequences that code for the same CDR3. The data were obtained in a study of shared clonotypes between healthy human individuals. DNA at about 200 ng, 25,000 to 35,000 T cell genomes, went into sorted-subset replicate PCRs. Sequencing was performed with immunoSEQ multiplex PCR; in TCRdb, only in-frame clones are kept and a portion is missing. Among just over 2,000,000 clones listed, just under 95% were seen once. Whole-study findings and limits: When naive CD4 clonotypes were compared across a few donors, 4% to 6.5% were shared. Memory subsets had estimated richness that was generally smaller than that of naive subsets.

Germline-derived CDR1 and CDR2 are SQVTM and ANQGSEA. J was trimmed by 7 bases and V by 3 bases; bases with no gene match: 5. The CDR3 contains 14 residues. CD8 cells classed as naive were CD45RO-negative and positively selected for CCR7, excluding terminally differentiated effector memory CD45RA+ cells. Every one of the donors was a Caucasian adult that lived in Nashville, Tennessee. The genes are TRBV29-1 and TRBJ2-7; the match to TRBD2 covers 14 bases. The source is a man between 18 and 35 years old in good health. Sequenced input: naive CD8+ T cells sorted from blood. CDR3 sequence reads: CSVEGLAGVREQYF. The CDR3 coding sequence is TGCAGCGTTGAGGGACTAGCGGGAGTAAGGGAGCAGTACTTC.